The entry below describes one T cell receptor beta chain. The data are from a study of T cell responses to AZD1222 COVID-19 vaccine. Measured with immunoSEQ multiplex PCR; TCRdb has only the in-frame clones, and not every one. Of fewer than 120,000 clones listed, around 81% were seen once; the top ten hold 4% to 5%. Germline CDR1 and CDR2: MNHEY and SVGAGI. Trimming at V came to 5 bases and at J to 0 bases, leaving 4 bases not matched to a gene. The CDR3 sequence is 15 residues long. The source was peripheral blood, collected on day 0 of AZD1222 vaccination. The chain combines TRBV6-5 with TRBJ2-1; the match to TRBD1 covers 7 bases. This TCR was recovered from an adult in good health. DNA for the CDR3: TGTGCCAGCAGTCGAGGGGGCTACTCCTACAATGAGCAGTTCTTC. Its translation: CASSRGGYSYNEQFF.